These 8 T cell receptor beta chains were all obtained from the same sample, sequenced in a study of T cell responses to AZD1222 COVID-19 vaccine. Sequenced by immunoSEQ multiplex PCR; TCRdb stores in-frame clones only, minus some. The sample has 100,000 to 150,000 clones, over 85% seen once; the top ten hold around 1.1%. This sample comprised peripheral blood, obtained 28 days after the second AZD1222 dose. Every receptor here comes from an adult who received the AZD1222 COVID-19 vaccine.

This chain's CDR3 is CARSFEGRLLFSGANVLTF. DNA for the CDR3: TGTGCCAGAAGCTTTGAGGGTCGCCTTCTATTTTCCGGGGCCAACGTCCTGACTTTC. J is TRBJ2-6 and V is TRBV7-5; the table's D call, TRBD2, was not checked against the DNA. TRBV7-5 is shown as a pseudogene. This CDR3 is built from 19 residues.

The V and J genes are TRBV5-1 and TRBJ1-2; 9 bases are a match to TRBD1. The V gene end was trimmed by 4 bases and the J gene end by 8 bases; junction bases not matched to a gene: 9. The CDR3 totals 14 residues. CDR1 SGHRS and CDR2 YFSETQ come from the germline V gene. In DNA, the CDR3 is TGCGCCAGCAGCCCGGGACAGGGAGAGCGGGGCTACACCTTC. Translating it yields CASSPGQGERGYTF.

The CDR3 sequence is CASSLRDRNQPQHF. The CDR3 nucleotides read TGTGCCAGCAGTCTCCGGGACAGGAATCAGCCCCAGCATTTT. The genes are TRBV28 and TRBJ1-5; 8 positions agree with TRBD1. Germline V gene lookup returns CDR1 MDHEN and CDR2 SYDVKM. The CDR3 consists of 14 residues. V shed 5 bases, J shed 4 bases, and the junction held 4 bases outside the gene matches.

The J gene is TRBJ1-1, the V gene TRBV19; a possible D gene is TRBD1 (5 bases). V was pared by 9 bases and J by 4 bases, with 18 bases between. This CDR3 comprises 14 residues. The germline gives CDR1 LNHDA, CDR2 SQIVND (reference sequence). The CDR3 loop is CASSSGGGTTEAFF. The CDR3 DNA follows: TGTGCCAGCTCCTCCGGGGGAGGGACCACTGAAGCTTTCTTT.

This clone showed up just once. This sequence joins TRBV19 and TRBJ2-7; 10 nucleotides match TRBD2. With 6 bases clipped from V and 2 bases from J, the junction kept 10 bases outside the gene matches. Germline V lookup: CDR1 LNHDA, CDR2 SQIVND (reference sequence). This CDR3 contains 16 residues. The CDR3 region has the DNA TGTGCCAGTAGCGACGGGGCAGGGACTAGCGCCTACGAGCAGTACTTC. Its translation: CASSDGAGTSAYEQYF.

This clone has more than one count but fewer than ten. Additional DNA sequences in this sample encode the identical CDR3. This chain joins TRBV27 and TRBJ2-1; TRBD1 matches at 7 bases. Germline trimming cut 5 bases from V and 0 bases from J; bases unmatched to any gene: 4. The CDR3 loop spans 15 amino acids. From germline, CDR1 is MNHEY and CDR2 SMNVEV (reference sequence). CDR3 region: CASSPRTGSYNEQFF. For the CDR3, the DNA is TGTGCCAGCAGTCCTCGGACAGGCTCCTACAATGAGCAGTTCTTC.

This clone has just a few counts. V gene TRBV5-6 combines with J gene TRBJ1-5, with D maybe TRBD1 (5 bases). Germline V lookup: CDR1 SGHDT, CDR2 YYEEEE. CDR3 length equals 15 residues. V was shortened by 0 bases and J by 4 bases, with 11 bases between the two germline ends. CDR3: CASSLGFRDNQPQHF. For the CDR3, the DNA is TGTGCCAGCAGCTTGGGTTTCAGGGATAATCAGCCCCAGCATTTT.

The chain recombines TRBV11-2 with TRBJ1-1; D is possibly TRBD1 (5 bases). Deletions cut 5 bases from V and 0 bases from J, with 10 bases between. Per germline, CDR1 SGHAT and CDR2 FQNNGV. The CDR3 covers 14 residues. CDR3 in DNA: TGTGCCAGCAGCCCTGAGGGGCTGAACACTGAAGCTTTCTTT. Translation gives CASSPEGLNTEAFF.